Listed below are T cell receptor beta chains from one sample, sequenced in a study of blood T cells in healthy people across ages. TCRdb re-derived calls from the 5' RACE reads in MiXCR, one entry per CDR3 protein. The sample lists 1.5 million or so distinct CDR3 sequences, 35% to 45% occurring once. Sequencing was carried out using blood. The origin of the receptors is a young woman in good health. The CDR3 runs from the conserved cysteine through the conserved F or W. The order of the fields is J gene, D gene, V gene, clone size, CDR3 protein, CDR3 DNA. D genes are given only for firm matches. Some rows mark clone size as missing; the rest say once, few, many or name a class of expanded clone.

J gene: TRBJ2-5
D gene: TRBD1
V gene: TRBV29-1
clone size: few
CDR3 protein: CSVPGQGINNEQYF
CDR3 DNA: TGCAGCGTGCCGGGACAGGGAATAAACAATGAGCAGTACTTC

J gene: TRBJ1-1
D gene: NA
V gene: TRBV20-1
clone size: few
CDR3 protein: CSARPPGTPNTEAFF
CDR3 DNA: TGCAGTGCTAGGCCTCCCGGGACACCGAACACTGAAGCTTTCTTT

J gene: TRBJ2-1
D gene: TRBD2
V gene: TRBV12-3/TRBV12-4
clone size: many
CDR3 protein: CASSPTGSGGVGNEQFF
CDR3 DNA: TGTGCCAGCAGTCCCACCGGTAGCGGGGGGGTGGGGAATGAGCAGTTCTTC

J gene: TRBJ1-4
D gene: TRBD1
V gene: TRBV5-1
clone size: NA
CDR3 protein: CANSGTGGANEKLFF
CDR3 DNA: TGCGCCAACAGCGGAACAGGGGGAGCTAATGAAAAACTGTTTTTT

J gene: TRBJ2-7
D gene: TRBD2
V gene: TRBV5-1
clone size: once
CDR3 protein: CASSLRTSQSEQYF
CDR3 DNA: TGCGCCAGCAGCCTTAGGACTAGTCAGAGCGAGCAGTACTTC

J gene: TRBJ2-1
D gene: TRBD2
V gene: TRBV27
clone size: NA
CDR3 protein: CASHQTPTSGGQIREQFF
CDR3 DNA: TGTGCCAGCCACCAAACTCCAACTAGCGGGGGGCAGATACGTGAGCAGTTCTTC

J gene: TRBJ2-1
D gene: TRBD2
V gene: TRBV7-9
clone size: few
CDR3 protein: CASSYTAGGYNEQFF
CDR3 DNA: TGTGCCAGCAGCTACACAGCGGGAGGCTACAATGAGCAGTTCTTC

J gene: TRBJ2-1
D gene: NA
V gene: TRBV20-1
clone size: NA
CDR3 protein: CSYMEAGYNEQFF
CDR3 DNA: TGCAGCTATATGGAGGCAGGCTACAATGAGCAGTTCTTC

J gene: TRBJ2-1
D gene: TRBD2
V gene: TRBV29-1
clone size: many
CDR3 protein: CSVSGTSGSPYNEQFF
CDR3 DNA: TGCAGCGTGTCCGGGACTAGCGGGAGTCCCTACAATGAGCAGTTCTTC

J gene: TRBJ2-1
D gene: NA
V gene: TRBV12-3/TRBV12-4
clone size: few
CDR3 protein: CASGWGVEYNEQFF
CDR3 DNA: TGTGCCAGCGGGTGGGGGGTTGAGTACAATGAGCAGTTCTTC

J gene: TRBJ1-4
D gene: TRBD1
V gene: TRBV6-1
clone size: NA
CDR3 protein: CASRTGGYRTNEKLFF
CDR3 DNA: TGTGCCAGCCGGACAGGGGGCTATCGAACTAATGAAAAACTGTTTTTT

J gene: TRBJ2-1
D gene: NA
V gene: TRBV27
clone size: few
CDR3 protein: CASSVLSGNGNEQFF
CDR3 DNA: TGTGCCAGCAGTGTCCTTAGCGGCAACGGCAATGAGCAGTTCTTC

J gene: TRBJ2-1
D gene: TRBD2
V gene: TRBV2
clone size: NA
CDR3 protein: CASSERAGGLRDEQFF
CDR3 DNA: TGTGCCAGCAGTGAACGAGCGGGGGGGCTTAGGGATGAGCAGTTCTTC

J gene: TRBJ1-6
D gene: NA
V gene: TRBV20-1
clone size: once
CDR3 protein: CSSGESGLYNSPLHF
CDR3 DNA: TGCAGTTCAGGGGAGTCGGGGCTCTATAATTCACCCCTCCACTTT

J gene: TRBJ1-2
D gene: TRBD1
V gene: TRBV6-5
clone size: NA
CDR3 protein: CASRPGTGHGYTF
CDR3 DNA: TGTGCCAGCAGACCCGGGACAGGGCATGGCTACACCTTC

J gene: TRBJ2-1
D gene: NA
V gene: TRBV20-1
clone size: few
CDR3 protein: CSARSQLVAYNEQFF
CDR3 DNA: TGCAGTGCTAGATCTCAATTGGTAGCCTACAATGAGCAGTTCTTC

J gene: TRBJ2-7
D gene: NA
V gene: TRBV10-3
clone size: few
CDR3 protein: CAISESTSYEQYF
CDR3 DNA: TGTGCCATCAGTGAGTCGACTAGCTACGAGCAGTACTTC

J gene: TRBJ2-2
D gene: TRBD2
V gene: TRBV10-3
clone size: NA
CDR3 protein: CAISESGLAANTGELFF
CDR3 DNA: TGTGCCATCAGTGAGTCCGGACTAGCAGCGAACACCGGGGAGCTGTTTTTT

J gene: TRBJ1-1
D gene: TRBD1
V gene: TRBV24-1
clone size: NA
CDR3 protein: CATSEWDRGLNTEAFF
CDR3 DNA: TGTGCCACCAGTGAATGGGACAGGGGCCTGAACACTGAAGCTTTCTTT

J gene: TRBJ2-7
D gene: NA
V gene: TRBV5-1
clone size: few
CDR3 protein: CASSLVSGDPYEQYF
CDR3 DNA: TGCGCCAGCAGCTTGGTGTCAGGGGACCCCTACGAGCAGTACTTC

J gene: TRBJ2-3
D gene: NA
V gene: TRBV4-1
clone size: NA
CDR3 protein: CASSQEGDWAPDTQYF
CDR3 DNA: TGCGCCAGCAGCCAAGAAGGGGACTGGGCCCCAGATACGCAGTATTTT

J gene: TRBJ2-7
D gene: NA
V gene: TRBV4-2
clone size: NA
CDR3 protein: CASSPETALDEQYF
CDR3 DNA: TGTGCCAGCAGCCCAGAGACCGCCTTAGACGAGCAGTACTTC

J gene: TRBJ1-1
D gene: NA
V gene: TRBV29-1
clone size: once
CDR3 protein: CSVGSAGDTEAFF
CDR3 DNA: TGCAGCGTTGGATCGGCCGGGGACACTGAAGCTTTCTTT

J gene: TRBJ2-3
D gene: NA
V gene: TRBV27
clone size: NA
CDR3 protein: CASSEFDTQYF
CDR3 DNA: TGTGCCAGCAGTGAGTTTGATACGCAGTATTTT

J gene: TRBJ2-7
D gene: TRBD2
V gene: TRBV20-1
clone size: NA
CDR3 protein: CSASPILAGVYEQYF
CDR3 DNA: TGCAGTGCTAGCCCGATCTTAGCGGGAGTATACGAGCAGTACTTC

J gene: TRBJ1-2
D gene: NA
V gene: TRBV12-3/TRBV12-4
clone size: NA
CDR3 protein: CASSLLGLQGYTF
CDR3 DNA: TGTGCCAGCAGTCTACTCGGTCTTCAGGGCTACACCTTC

J gene: TRBJ1-6
D gene: TRBD1
V gene: TRBV3-1
clone size: NA
CDR3 protein: CASSPLGQDNNSPLHF
CDR3 DNA: TGTGCCAGCAGTCCCCTCGGACAGGACAATAATTCACCCCTCCACTTT

J gene: TRBJ1-2
D gene: TRBD1
V gene: TRBV29-1
clone size: many
CDR3 protein: CSVGQGDGYTF
CDR3 DNA: TGCAGCGTGGGACAGGGGGATGGCTACACCTTC